The present T cell receptor beta chain was sequenced within a study of cytomegalovirus exposure and HLA in healthy donors. Study outcomes and limitations: An analysis was carried out later, and it reportedly showed fewer N-insertions in an Asian-associated ancestry cluster than the roughly 700-donor mean.

Those who donated were healthy bone marrow donors. Details on this clone: Its cognate antigen is unknown. One end of the junction is discordant with germline, which a read error may explain.

In the PCR, 60 Vbeta and 13 Jbeta primers were used. In the original analysis: Later, about 80 million unique TCR beta chains were counted in an analysis, and about 10 million of them were shared. Sequenced by immunoSEQ multiplex PCR; TCRdb stores in-frame clones only, minus some. V, J and clone size are those of that table, while D and trimming were read from the DNA. The sample shows around 94,000 clones, about three quarters of them seen only once. Germline-derived CDR1 and CDR2 are SSHAT and FNYEAQ (reference sequence). The CDR3 length is 16 residues. V usage is TRBV7-7 and J usage is TRBJ2-7; 12 bases are shared with TRBD1. Source material: PBMCs. The source of this sequence is a woman in her thirties or forties in good health and CMV-seropositive. CDR3 region: CASSPTPGQGAGEQYF. The DNA of the CDR3 is TGTGCTAGCAGCCCTACTCCGGGACAGGGGGCGGGCGAGCAGTACTTC.